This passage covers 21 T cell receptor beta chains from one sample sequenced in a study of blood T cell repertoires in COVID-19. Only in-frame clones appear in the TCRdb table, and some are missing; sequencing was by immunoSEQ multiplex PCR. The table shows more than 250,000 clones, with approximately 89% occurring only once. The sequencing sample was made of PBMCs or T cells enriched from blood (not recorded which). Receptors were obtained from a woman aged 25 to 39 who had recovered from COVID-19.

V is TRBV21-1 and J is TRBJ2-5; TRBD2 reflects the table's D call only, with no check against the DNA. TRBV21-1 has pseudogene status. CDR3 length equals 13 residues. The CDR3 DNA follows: TGTGCCAGCAGCAAAGGTGCCGGGGGGACCCAGTACTTC. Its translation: CASSKGAGGTQYF.

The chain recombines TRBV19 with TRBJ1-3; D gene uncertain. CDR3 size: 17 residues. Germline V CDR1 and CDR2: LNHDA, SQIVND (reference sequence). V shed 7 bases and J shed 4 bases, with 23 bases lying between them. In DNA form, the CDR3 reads TGTGCCAGTACCAAAAGAAGAGACTTCGTGGCAGGAAACACCATATATTTT. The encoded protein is CASTKRRDFVAGNTIYF.

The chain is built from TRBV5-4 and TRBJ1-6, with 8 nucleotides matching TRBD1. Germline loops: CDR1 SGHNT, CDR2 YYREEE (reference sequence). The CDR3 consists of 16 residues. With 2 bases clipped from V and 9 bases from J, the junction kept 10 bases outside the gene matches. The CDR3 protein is CASSLGPDRGGSPLHF. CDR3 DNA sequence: TGTGCCAGCAGCTTAGGACCCGACAGGGGAGGTTCACCCCTCCACTTT.

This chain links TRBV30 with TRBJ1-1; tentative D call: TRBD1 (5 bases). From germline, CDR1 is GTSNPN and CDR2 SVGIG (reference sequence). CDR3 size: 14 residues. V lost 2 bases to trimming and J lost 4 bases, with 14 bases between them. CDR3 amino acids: CAWSLRVGGTEAFF. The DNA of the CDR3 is TGTGCCTGGAGTCTCAGGGTGGGAGGCACTGAAGCTTTCTTT.

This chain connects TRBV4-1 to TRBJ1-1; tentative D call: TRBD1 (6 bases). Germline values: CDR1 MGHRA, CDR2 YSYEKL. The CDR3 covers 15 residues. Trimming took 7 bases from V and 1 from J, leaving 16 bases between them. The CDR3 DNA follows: TGCGCCAGCACCGAACCCAAACAGGGGAACACTGAAGCTTTCTTT. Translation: CASTEPKQGNTEAFF.

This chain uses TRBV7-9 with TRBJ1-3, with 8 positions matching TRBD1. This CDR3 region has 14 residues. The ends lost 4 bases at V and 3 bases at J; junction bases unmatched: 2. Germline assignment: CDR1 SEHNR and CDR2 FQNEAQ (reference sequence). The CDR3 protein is CASSSQGDGNTIYF. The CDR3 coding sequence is TGTGCCAGCAGCTCACAGGGGGATGGAAACACCATATATTTT.

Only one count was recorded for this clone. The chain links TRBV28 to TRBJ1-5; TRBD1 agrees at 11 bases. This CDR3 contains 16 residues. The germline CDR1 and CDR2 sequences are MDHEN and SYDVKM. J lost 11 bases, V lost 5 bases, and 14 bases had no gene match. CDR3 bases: TGTGCCAGCAGTCCTCGCCCGGGACAGGGGGTGGTGGCCCAGCATTTT. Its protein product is CASSPRPGQGVVAQHF.

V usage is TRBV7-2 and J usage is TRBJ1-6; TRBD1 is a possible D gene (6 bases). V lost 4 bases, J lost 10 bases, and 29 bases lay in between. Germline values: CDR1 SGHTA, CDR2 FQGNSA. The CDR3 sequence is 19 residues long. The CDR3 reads CASSSSTKLGGPSTSPLHF. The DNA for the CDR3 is TGTGCCAGCAGCTCTTCGACTAAATTAGGGGGTCCGTCGACCTCACCCCTCCACTTT.

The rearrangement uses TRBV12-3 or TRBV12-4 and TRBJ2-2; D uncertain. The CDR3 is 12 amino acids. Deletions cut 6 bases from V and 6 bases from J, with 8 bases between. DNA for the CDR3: TGTGCCAGCAGCGTTACACCCGGGGAGCTGTTTTTT. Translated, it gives CASSVTPGELFF.

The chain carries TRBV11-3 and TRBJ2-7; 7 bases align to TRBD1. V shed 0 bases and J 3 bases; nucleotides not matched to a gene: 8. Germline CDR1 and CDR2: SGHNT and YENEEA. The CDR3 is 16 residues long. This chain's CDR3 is CASSLDSRQGIYEQYF. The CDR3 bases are TGTGCCAGCAGCTTAGATTCGCGACAGGGTATCTACGAGCAGTACTTC.

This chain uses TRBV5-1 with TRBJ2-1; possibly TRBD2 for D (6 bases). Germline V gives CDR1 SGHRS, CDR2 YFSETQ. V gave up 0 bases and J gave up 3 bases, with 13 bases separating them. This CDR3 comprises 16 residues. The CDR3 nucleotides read TGCGCCAGCAGCTTGGGCAGGGAGGTCTTCTACAATGAGCAGTTCTTC. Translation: CASSLGREVFYNEQFF.

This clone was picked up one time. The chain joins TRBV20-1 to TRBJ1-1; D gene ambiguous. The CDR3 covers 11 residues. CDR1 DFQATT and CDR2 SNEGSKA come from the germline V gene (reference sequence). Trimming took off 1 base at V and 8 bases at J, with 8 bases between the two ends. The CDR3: CSARVNWEAFF. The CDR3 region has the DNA TGCAGTGCTAGAGTTAACTGGGAAGCTTTCTTT.

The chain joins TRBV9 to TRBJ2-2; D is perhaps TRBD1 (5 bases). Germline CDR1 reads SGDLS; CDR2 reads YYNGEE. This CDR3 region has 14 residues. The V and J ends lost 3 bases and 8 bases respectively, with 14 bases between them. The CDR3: CASSGGASKGELFF. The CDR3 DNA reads TGTGCCAGCAGCGGTGGGGCCTCCAAAGGGGAGCTGTTTTTT.

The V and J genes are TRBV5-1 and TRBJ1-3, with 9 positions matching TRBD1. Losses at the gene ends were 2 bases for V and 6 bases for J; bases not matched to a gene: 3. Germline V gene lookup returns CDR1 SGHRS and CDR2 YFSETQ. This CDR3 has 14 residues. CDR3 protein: CASSLRQGENTIYF. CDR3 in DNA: TGCGCCAGCAGCTTAAGACAGGGGGAAAACACCATATATTTT.

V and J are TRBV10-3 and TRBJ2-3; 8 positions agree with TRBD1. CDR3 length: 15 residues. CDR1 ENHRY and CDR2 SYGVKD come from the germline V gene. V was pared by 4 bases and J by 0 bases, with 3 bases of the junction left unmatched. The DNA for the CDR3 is TGTGCCATCAGTGGGACAGGGTTTAGCACAGATACGCAGTATTTT. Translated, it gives CAISGTGFSTDTQYF.

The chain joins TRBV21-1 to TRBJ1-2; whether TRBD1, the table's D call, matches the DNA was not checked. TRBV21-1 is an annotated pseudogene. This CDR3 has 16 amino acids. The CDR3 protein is CASSKIGGQGDYGYTF. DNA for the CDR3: TGTGCCAGCAGCAAGATAGGAGGACAGGGTGACTATGGCTACACCTTC.

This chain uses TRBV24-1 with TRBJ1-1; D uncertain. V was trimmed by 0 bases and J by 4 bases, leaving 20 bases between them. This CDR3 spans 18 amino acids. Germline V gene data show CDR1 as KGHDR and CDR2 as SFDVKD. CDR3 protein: CATSDLQIRRPHGTEAFF. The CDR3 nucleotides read TGTGCCACCAGTGATTTGCAAATCCGGCGGCCTCATGGCACTGAAGCTTTCTTT.

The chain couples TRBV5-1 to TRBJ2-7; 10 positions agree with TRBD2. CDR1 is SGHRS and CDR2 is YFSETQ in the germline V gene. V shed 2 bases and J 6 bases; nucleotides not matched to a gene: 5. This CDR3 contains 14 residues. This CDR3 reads CASSLGGLAAEQYF. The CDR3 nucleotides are TGCGCCAGCAGCTTAGGAGGACTAGCGGCCGAGCAGTACTTC.

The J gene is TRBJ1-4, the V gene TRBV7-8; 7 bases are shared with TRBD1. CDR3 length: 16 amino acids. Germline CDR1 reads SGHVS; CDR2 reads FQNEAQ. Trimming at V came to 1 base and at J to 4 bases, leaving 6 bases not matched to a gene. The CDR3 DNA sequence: TGTGCCAGCAGCTTAGGACGACAGGGTGTTAATGAAAAACTGTTTTTT. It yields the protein CASSLGRQGVNEKLFF.

The CDR3 spells CASSQGTLGGEKLFF. The CDR3 DNA is TGCGCCAGCAGCCAAGGGACTCTGGGAGGTGAAAAACTGTTTTTT. The gene calls are TRBV4-1 and TRBJ1-4, with D uncertain. Germline V gene sequence: CDR1 MGHRA, CDR2 YSYEKL. This CDR3 has 15 residues. V shed 1 base and J shed 7 bases, with 13 bases lying between them.

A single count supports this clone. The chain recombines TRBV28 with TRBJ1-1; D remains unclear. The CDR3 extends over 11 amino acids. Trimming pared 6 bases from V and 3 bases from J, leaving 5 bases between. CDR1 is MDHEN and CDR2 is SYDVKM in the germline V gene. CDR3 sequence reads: CASRADTEAFF. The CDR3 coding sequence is TGTGCCAGCAGGGCTGACACTGAAGCTTTCTTT.